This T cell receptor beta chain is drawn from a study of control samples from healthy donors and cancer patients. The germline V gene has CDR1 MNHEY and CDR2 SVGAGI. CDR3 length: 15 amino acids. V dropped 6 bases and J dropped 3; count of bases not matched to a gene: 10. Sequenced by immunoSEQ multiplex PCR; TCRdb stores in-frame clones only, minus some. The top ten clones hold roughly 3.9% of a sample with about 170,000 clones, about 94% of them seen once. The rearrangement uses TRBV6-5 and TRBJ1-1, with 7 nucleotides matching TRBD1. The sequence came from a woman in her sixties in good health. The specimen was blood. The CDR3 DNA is TGTGCCAGCAGGCTAAACAGGGGAAAAGACACTGAAGCTTTCTTT. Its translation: CASRLNRGKDTEAFF.